This T cell receptor (beta chain) comes out of a study of T cells expressing NK-cell markers. Germline-derived CDR1 and CDR2 are MGHRA and YSYEKL. The CDR3 extends over 17 amino acids. After re-calling the 5' RACE reads, TCRdb lists one entry per CDR3 protein, DNA absent. Its table records about 460,000 distinct CDR3 sequences. This TCR derives from a woman in her forties or fifties in good health. The V call is TRBV4-1, the J call TRBJ1-5; TCRdb picks TRBD1, but there is no DNA to check that call. Sequencing was done on a sample of blood T cells: a sorted CD56 or NKG2C T cell subset, CD4+ or CD8+ T cells, or bulk PBMC T cells (not recorded which). This CDR3 is CASSQEKRTGGNQPQHF.